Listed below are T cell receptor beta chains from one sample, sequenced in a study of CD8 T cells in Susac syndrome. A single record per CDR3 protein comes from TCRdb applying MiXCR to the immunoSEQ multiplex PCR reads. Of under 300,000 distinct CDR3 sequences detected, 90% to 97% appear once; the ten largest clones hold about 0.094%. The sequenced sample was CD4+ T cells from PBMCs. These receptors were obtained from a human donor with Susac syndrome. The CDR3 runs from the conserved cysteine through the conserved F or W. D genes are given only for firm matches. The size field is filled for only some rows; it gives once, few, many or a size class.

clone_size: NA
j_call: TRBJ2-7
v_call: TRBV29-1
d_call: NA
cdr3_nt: TGCAGCGGCAGGGGGGGGACCTACGAGCAGTACTTC
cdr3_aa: CSGRGGTYEQYF

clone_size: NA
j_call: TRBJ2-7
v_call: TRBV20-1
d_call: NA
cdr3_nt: TGCAGTGCTATAGTAGGAGGGTACGAGCAGTACTTC
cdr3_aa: CSAIVGGYEQYF

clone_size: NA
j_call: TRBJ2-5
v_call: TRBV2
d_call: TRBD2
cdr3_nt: TGTGCCAGCAGTGATCGGGAGGGAGGGACCCAGTACTTC
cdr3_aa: CASSDREGGTQYF

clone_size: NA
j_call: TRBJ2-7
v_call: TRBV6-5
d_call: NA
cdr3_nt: TGTGCCAGCAGTCCCGGACTACCAGAGCAGTACTTC
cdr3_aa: CASSPGLPEQYF

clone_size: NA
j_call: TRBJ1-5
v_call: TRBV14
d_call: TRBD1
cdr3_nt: TGTGCCAGCAGCCAAGACTATGGGCCAGGGGGAGGCCAGCCCCAGCATTTT
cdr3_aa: CASSQDYGPGGGQPQHF

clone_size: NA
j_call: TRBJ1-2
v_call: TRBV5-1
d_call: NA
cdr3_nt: TGCGCCAGCAGCTTGGCCACGGGCAATAACTATGGCTACACCTTC
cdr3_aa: CASSLATGNNYGYTF

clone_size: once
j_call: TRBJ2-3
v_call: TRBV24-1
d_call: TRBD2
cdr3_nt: TGTGCCACCAGTGACGGACTAGCGGTCCACACAGATACGCAGTATTTT
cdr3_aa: CATSDGLAVHTDTQYF

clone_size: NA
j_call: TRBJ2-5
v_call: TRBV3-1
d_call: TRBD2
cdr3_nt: TGTGCCAGCAGCACAGGGACTAGCGGGGGTGAGACCCAGTACTTC
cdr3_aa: CASSTGTSGGETQYF

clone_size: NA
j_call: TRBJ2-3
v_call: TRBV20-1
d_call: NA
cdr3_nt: TGCAGTGCTGGAGGGTGGACTAGCACAGATACGCAGTATTTT
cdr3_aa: CSAGGWTSTDTQYF

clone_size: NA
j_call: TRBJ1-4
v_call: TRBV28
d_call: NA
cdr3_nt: TGTGCCAGCTACCCAGGGAGGAATAATGAAAAACTGTTTTTT
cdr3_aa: CASYPGRNNEKLFF

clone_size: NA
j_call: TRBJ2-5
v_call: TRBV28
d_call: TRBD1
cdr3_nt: TGTGCCAGCAGTTGGGGACAGGGTTTAAGGGAGACCCAGTACTTC
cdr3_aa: CASSWGQGLRETQYF

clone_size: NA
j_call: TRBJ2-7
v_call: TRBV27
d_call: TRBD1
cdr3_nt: TGTGCCAGCAGTTTAAGGACAGGATACGAGCAGTACTTC
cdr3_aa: CASSLRTGYEQYF

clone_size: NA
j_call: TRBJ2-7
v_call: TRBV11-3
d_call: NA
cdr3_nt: TGTGCCAGCGGACTCTCCAGATACGAGCAGTACTTC
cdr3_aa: CASGLSRYEQYF

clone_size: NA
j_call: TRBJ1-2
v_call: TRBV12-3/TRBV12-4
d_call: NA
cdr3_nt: TGTGCCAGCAGCCGTTCGGGGAATGGCTACACCTTC
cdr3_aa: CASSRSGNGYTF

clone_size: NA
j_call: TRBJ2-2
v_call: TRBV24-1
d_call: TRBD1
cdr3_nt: TGTGCCACCAGTGATTTGCAGGGGGCGTTAACCGGGGAGCTGTTTTTT
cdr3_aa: CATSDLQGALTGELFF

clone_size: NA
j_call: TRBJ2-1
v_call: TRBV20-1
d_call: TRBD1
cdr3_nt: TGCAGTGCTAGGAGGACAGGGCCCTACAATGAGCAGTTCTTC
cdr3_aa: CSARRTGPYNEQFF

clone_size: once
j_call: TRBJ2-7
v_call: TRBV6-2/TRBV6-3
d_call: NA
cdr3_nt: TGTGCCAGCACCGATGGACCTGTTCCGTACTTC
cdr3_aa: CASTDGPVPYF

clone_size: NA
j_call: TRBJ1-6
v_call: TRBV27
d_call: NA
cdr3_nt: TGTGCCAGCAGTCCCAGGGCAGGGAGGAATTCACCCCTCCACTTT
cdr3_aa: CASSPRAGRNSPLHF

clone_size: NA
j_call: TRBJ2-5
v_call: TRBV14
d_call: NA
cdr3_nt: TGTGCCAGCAGCCAATTCAACCAAGAGACCCAGTACTTC
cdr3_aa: CASSQFNQETQYF

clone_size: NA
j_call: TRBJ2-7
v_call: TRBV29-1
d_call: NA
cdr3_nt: TGCAGCGTCGCAGGACACTCCTACGAGCAGTACTTC
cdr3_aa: CSVAGHSYEQYF

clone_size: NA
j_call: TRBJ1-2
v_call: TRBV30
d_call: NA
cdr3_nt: TGTGCCTGGAACGGCTATGGCCCTGGCTACACCTTC
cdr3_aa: CAWNGYGPGYTF

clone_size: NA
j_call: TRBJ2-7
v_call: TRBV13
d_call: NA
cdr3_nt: TGTGCCAGCAGCTATGGACGCTCCAGCTCCTACGAGCAGTACTTC
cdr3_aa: CASSYGRSSSYEQYF

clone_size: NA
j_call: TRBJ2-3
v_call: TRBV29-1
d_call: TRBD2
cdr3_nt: TGCAGCACAACCAGCGGGATTTCGAAGGATACGCAGTATTTT
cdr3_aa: CSTTSGISKDTQYF

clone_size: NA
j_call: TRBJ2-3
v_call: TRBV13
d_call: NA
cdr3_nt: TGTGCCAGCAGCCCACGGGGGAAGGTGGGGACAGATACGCAGTATTTT
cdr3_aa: CASSPRGKVGTDTQYF

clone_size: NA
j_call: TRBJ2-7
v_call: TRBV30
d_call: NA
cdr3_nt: TGTGCCTGGAGGCGGGTGGACGAGCAGTACTTC
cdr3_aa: CAWRRVDEQYF

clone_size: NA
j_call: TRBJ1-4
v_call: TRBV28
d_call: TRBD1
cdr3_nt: TGTGCCAGCAGTCTGACCGGGACAGGGAATGAAAAACTGTTTTTT
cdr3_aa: CASSLTGTGNEKLFF

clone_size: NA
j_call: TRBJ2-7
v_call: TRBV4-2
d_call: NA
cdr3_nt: TGTGCCAGCAGCCAAGGAGGGGGTCGGGGCCACTACGAGCAGTACTTC
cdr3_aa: CASSQGGGRGHYEQYF

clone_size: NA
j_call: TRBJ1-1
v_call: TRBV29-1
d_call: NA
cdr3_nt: TGCAGCGTCGGGGGGCTTCAAAGGGGGAACACTGAAGCTTTCTTT
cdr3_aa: CSVGGLQRGNTEAFF

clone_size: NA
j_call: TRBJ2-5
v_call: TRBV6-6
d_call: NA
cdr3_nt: TGTGCCAGCAGTTACTCGATTGGCTTGGAGACCCAGTACTTC
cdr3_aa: CASSYSIGLETQYF

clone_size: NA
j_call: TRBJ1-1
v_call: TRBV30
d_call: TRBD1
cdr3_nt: TGTGCCCGGCGGGACAGGATGAACACTGAAGCTTTCTTT
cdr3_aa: CARRDRMNTEAFF

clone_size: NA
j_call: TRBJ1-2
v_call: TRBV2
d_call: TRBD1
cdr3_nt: TGTGCCAGCAGTAATGACAGGGGCCATGGCTACACCTTC
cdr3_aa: CASSNDRGHGYTF

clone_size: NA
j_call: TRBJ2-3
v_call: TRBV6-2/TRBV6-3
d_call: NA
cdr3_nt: TGTGCCAGCAGTTACCCGGGAGATACGCAGTATTTT
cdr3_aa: CASSYPGDTQYF

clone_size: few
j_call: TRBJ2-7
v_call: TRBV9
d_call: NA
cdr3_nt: TGTGCCAGCAGCGTCCGGACTTCCAGCTACGAGCAGTACTTC
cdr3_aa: CASSVRTSSYEQYF

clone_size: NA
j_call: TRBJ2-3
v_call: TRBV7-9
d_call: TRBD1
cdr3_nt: TGTGCCAGCAGCTCGGGGGACAGGGGACCAGATACGCAGTATTTT
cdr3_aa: CASSSGDRGPDTQYF

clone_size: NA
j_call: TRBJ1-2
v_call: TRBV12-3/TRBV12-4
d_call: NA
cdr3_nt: TGTGCCAGCAGTTTCGGTTCGGGAGGGAGGTATGGCTACACCTTC
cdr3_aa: CASSFGSGGRYGYTF

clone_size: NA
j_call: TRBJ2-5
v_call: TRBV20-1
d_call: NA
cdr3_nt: TGCAGTGCTCGACTATCCACAGAGACCCAGTACTTC
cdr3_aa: CSARLSTETQYF

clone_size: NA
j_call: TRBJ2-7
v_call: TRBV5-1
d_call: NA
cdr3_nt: TGCGCCAGCAGGAAAAGGGGCTCCTACGAGCAGTACTTC
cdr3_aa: CASRKRGSYEQYF

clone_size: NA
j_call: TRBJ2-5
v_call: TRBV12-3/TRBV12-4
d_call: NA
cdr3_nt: TGTGCCAGCCGGTCCTCGTGGGCTCAAGAGACCCAGTACTTC
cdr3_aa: CASRSSWAQETQYF

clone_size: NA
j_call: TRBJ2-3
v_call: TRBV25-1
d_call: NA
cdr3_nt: TGTGCCAGCGAAGGTAGATACACAGATACGCAGTATTTT
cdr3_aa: CASEGRYTDTQYF

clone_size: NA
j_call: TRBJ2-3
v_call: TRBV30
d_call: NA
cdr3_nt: TGTGCCTGGGTCCGGGGGAACACAGATACGCAGTATTTT
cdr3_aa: CAWVRGNTDTQYF

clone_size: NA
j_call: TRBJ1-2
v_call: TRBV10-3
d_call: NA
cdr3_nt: TGTGCCATCAGTGAGGAGGGCGACTATGGCTACACCTTC
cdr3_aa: CAISEEGDYGYTF

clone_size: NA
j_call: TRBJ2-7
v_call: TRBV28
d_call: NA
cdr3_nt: TGTGCCAGCAGTTTCCCTAGAAGGACCTACGAGCAGTACTTC
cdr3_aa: CASSFPRRTYEQYF

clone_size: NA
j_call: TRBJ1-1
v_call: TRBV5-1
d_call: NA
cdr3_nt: TGCGCCAGCAGCAGGGAGCCTTTCATGAACACTGAAGCTTTCTTT
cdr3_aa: CASSREPFMNTEAFF

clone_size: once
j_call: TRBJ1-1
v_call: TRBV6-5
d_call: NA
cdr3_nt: TGTGCCGCAATGGAGGGTCCTGAAGCTTTCTTT
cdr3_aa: CAAMEGPEAFF

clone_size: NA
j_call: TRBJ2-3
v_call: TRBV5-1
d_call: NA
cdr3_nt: TGCGCCAGCAGCTTGGACGTTGCAACTGGCACAGATACGCAGTATTTT
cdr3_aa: CASSLDVATGTDTQYF

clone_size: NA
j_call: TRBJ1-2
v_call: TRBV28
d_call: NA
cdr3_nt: TGTGCCAGCAGTTCATCCAGGGCTGGCTACACCTTC
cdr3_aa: CASSSSRAGYTF

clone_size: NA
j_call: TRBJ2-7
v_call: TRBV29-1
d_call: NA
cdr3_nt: TGCAGCGTCCTAGAGTATCTAGGGCCCTACGAGCAGTACTTC
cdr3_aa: CSVLEYLGPYEQYF